A single sample gave rise to the 14 T cell receptor beta chains below, sequenced in a study of monozygotic twins with inflammatory bowel disease. TCRdb processed the 5' RACE reads again and assigns one entry to each CDR3 protein, with no DNA. The sample data list more than 300,000 distinct CDR3 sequences. Sequencing used blood. The origin of the receptors is a human donor with ulcerative colitis or Crohn's disease, or a healthy co-twin of an affected twin (not recorded which).

The chain recombines TRBV7-2 with TRBJ2-7. CDR1 SGHTA and CDR2 FQGNSA come from the germline V gene. This CDR3 has 16 amino acids. The CDR3 region is CASSLAPTGFPYEQYF.

The V and J genes are TRBV7-9 and TRBJ2-7; TCRdb proposes TRBD1, but this gene call is untestable without DNA. Looked up from germline, CDR1 is SEHNR and CDR2 is FQNEAQ (reference sequence). The CDR3 is 16 amino acids. Here the CDR3 reads CASSLGLTDREYEQYF.

V gene TRBV6-2 or TRBV6-3 combines with J gene TRBJ1-1. The CDR3 runs 12 residues. From germline, CDR1 is MNHEY and CDR2 SVGEGT. CDR3 residues: CASTDTRTEAFF.

The chain has TRBV28 and TRBJ1-2; with no DNA, the TCRdb D assignment of TRBD1 cannot be verified. The germline V gene has CDR1 MDHEN and CDR2 SYDVKM. The CDR3 runs to 16 residues. This CDR3 is CASTAGGRLNSYGYTF.

The V gene is TRBV7-9, the J gene TRBJ2-7; as DNA is missing, the TRBD1 call by TCRdb cannot be tested. The CDR3 spans 16 residues. Germline assignment: CDR1 SEHNR and CDR2 FQNEAQ (reference sequence). CDR3 sequence: CASSSTRGGRVYEQYF.

The chain has TRBV4-2 and TRBJ2-5; TCRdb designates TRBD2, a call that cannot be tested without DNA. The CDR3 has 14 residues. Germline V lookup: CDR1 LGHNA, CDR2 YNFKEQ. CDR3 sequence reads: CASSQVFEGETQYF.

This chain joins TRBV11-1 and TRBJ2-2; no DNA is available, so the TRBD1 call from TCRdb remains unchecked. The germline V gene encodes CDR1 SGHAT and CDR2 FQDESV (reference sequence). This CDR3 comprises 20 residues. CDR3 sequence: CASSLGRALGGKYNTGELFF.

The rearrangement links TRBV19 to TRBJ2-7; without DNA, the TCRdb call of TRBD1 cannot be checked. From germline, CDR1 is LNHDA and CDR2 SQIVND (reference sequence). This CDR3 comprises 15 residues. The CDR3: CASSISRQGNYEQYF.

This chain connects TRBV28 to TRBJ1-3. The V gene's germline CDR1 is MDHEN and CDR2 SYDVKM. The CDR3 has 17 amino acids. CDR3 sequence reads: CASSFPLPGNVANTIYF. The whole variable domain, filled in from reference TRBV28 and TRBJ1-3, reads DVKVTQSSRYLVKRTGEKVFLECVQDMDHENMFWYRQDPGLGLRLIYFSYDVKMKEKGDIPEGYSVSREKKERFSLILESASTNQTSMYLCASSFPLPGNVANTIYFGEGSWLTVV.

The chain carries TRBV2 and TRBJ2-3. CDR1 and CDR2 from the germline V gene are SNHLY and FYNNEI. This CDR3 spans 16 amino acids. The chain's CDR3 is CASSAAQTTSTDTQYF.

The chain links TRBV12-3 or TRBV12-4 to TRBJ2-1. The length of the CDR3 is 13 residues. The CDR3 loop reads CASGRDSLDEQFF.

CDR3 sequence reads: CASSPGPTSGGKETQYF. This chain uses TRBV7-9 with TRBJ2-5; TCRdb's D call, TRBD2, is unchecked because there is no DNA. The CDR3 has 17 residues. CDR1 and CDR2 (germline): SEHNR, FQNEAQ (reference sequence).

The genes are TRBV12-5 and TRBJ2-1. The CDR3 is 13 amino acids. The germline CDR1 and CDR2 sequences are LGHNT and FRNRAP. The CDR3 loop reads CASAPPSYNEQFF. The full variable domain, completed using reference TRBV12-5 and TRBJ2-1, is DARVTQTPRHKVTEMGQEVTMRCQPILGHNTVFWYRQTMMQGLELLAYFRNRAPLDDSGMPKDRFSAEMPDATLATLKIQPSEPRDSAVYFCASAPPSYNEQFFGPGTRLTVL.

This chain uses TRBV20-1 with TRBJ2-3. CDR1 and CDR2 from the germline V gene are DFQATT and SNEGSKA (reference sequence). This CDR3 has 12 amino acids. CDR3 region: CSARDTSRTQYF.